Listed here are 2 T cell receptor beta chains from one sample, sequenced in a study of lung T cells in sarcoidosis with Löfgren's syndrome. TCRdb redid the calling of the reads with MiXCR, one entry per CDR3 protein. The table includes thousands of distinct CDR3 sequences, 15% to 20% detected once. The specimen was CD4+ T cells from bronchoalveolar lavage. All receptors derive from a human donor with sarcoidosis (Löfgren's syndrome or another form), or a control subject (not recorded which).

In this sample, this clonotype turned up many times. This chain joins TRBV6-1 and TRBJ2-7; 7 positions agree with TRBD2. CDR1 MNHNS and CDR2 SASEGT come from the germline V gene. V lost 1 base and J lost 0; bases outside the gene matches: 6. CDR3 length: 16 residues. CDR3 DNA: TGTGCCAGCAGTGAAGAGCAAGCGGGAAGCTCCTACGAGCAGTACTTC. Amino acids: CASSEEQAGSSYEQYF.

About this clonotype: A single base separates this from a much larger clone, so it may be a read error. This sequence joins TRBV24-1 and TRBJ2-1, with 9 bases that match TRBD2. The V gene's germline CDR1 is KGHDR and CDR2 SFDVKD. The CDR3 length is 16 residues. V lost 7 bases, J lost 8 bases, and 14 bases stayed unmatched. The CDR3 loop is CATRDTSSGSNHEQFF. Written as DNA, the CDR3 is TGTGCCACCAGAGATACAAGTAGCGGGAGTAACCATGAGCAGTTCTTC.